The 26 T cell receptor beta chains below all came from one sample that was sequenced in a study of technical replicates of blood from a handful of donors. The method was immunoSEQ multiplex PCR; TCRdb's version includes in-frame clones alone and lacks a portion of them. Of about 69,000 clones listed, approximately 89% are singletons. The specimen was PBMCs. The receptor set was obtained from a human donor in good health. Some clones in this sample may be carry-over from other donors' samples.

This clone was recorded only once. Here the CDR3 DNA reads TGTGCTAGTGGTCCCTTTTTAGAGGGGGCTGAAGCTTTCTTT. Translating it yields CASGPFLEGAEAFF. The rearrangement joins TRBV12-5 to TRBJ1-1; a weak D match, TRBD1 (6 bases). Germline V gene lookup returns CDR1 LGHNT and CDR2 FRNRAP. Trimming took 5 bases from V and 6 from J, leaving 16 bases between them. This CDR3 spans 14 amino acids.

About this clone: It is likely a read error, because the conserved phenylalanine at the end of the CDR3 is missing. The DNA is left out, because the CDR3 cannot be placed on it with certainty; the CDR3 is given as TCRdb lists it. This chain connects TRBV2 to TRBJ2-7; the table's D call TRBD2 went unverified against the DNA. Per the germline V gene, CDR1 is SNHLY and CDR2 is FYNNEI. The CDR3 is 12 residues long, ends included. CDR3 sequence: CASSEGLAGIRL.

V gene TRBV5-1 combines with J gene TRBJ1-1, with 10 bases that match TRBD1. This CDR3 spans 14 amino acids. CDR1 is SGHRS and CDR2 is YFSETQ in the germline V gene. Trimming at V came to 4 bases and at J to 4 bases, leaving 4 bases not matched to a gene. The CDR3 sequence is CASSPGQGGTEAFF. The CDR3 nucleotides read TGCGCCAGCAGCCCAGGACAGGGGGGCACTGAAGCTTTCTTT. Full variable domain (rest looked up from reference TRBV5-1 and TRBJ1-1): KAGVTQTPRYLIKTRGQQVTLSCSPISGHRSVSWYQQTPGQGLQFLFEYFSETQRNKGNFPGRFSGRQFSNSRSEMNVSTLELGDSALYLCASSPGQGGTEAFFGQGTRLTVV.

V gene TRBV11-2 combines with J gene TRBJ1-6; 7 positions match TRBD1. This CDR3 region has 14 residues. The trim removed 3 bases at V and 8 bases at J, leaving 4 bases unmatched. Germline V gene lookup returns CDR1 SGHAT and CDR2 FQNNGV. The CDR3 is CASSLGQRYSPLHF. The CDR3 DNA reads as TGTGCCAGCAGCTTGGGACAGAGGTATTCACCCCTCCACTTT.

This chain links TRBV19 with TRBJ1-3; 9 bases fit TRBD1. This CDR3 has 18 amino acids. The germline gives CDR1 LNHDA, CDR2 SQIVND (reference sequence). Trimming cost V 3 bases and J 4 bases; bases outside gene matches: 13. The CDR3 loop reads CASSIGTGRNSAGNTIYF. As DNA, the CDR3 is TGTGCCAGTAGTATCGGGACAGGGAGAAATTCTGCAGGAAACACCATATATTTT.

This chain links TRBV4-1 with TRBJ1-4, with D hard to call. CDR3 length: 11 residues. V was pared by 6 bases and J by 7 bases, with 6 bases between. Germline CDR1 is MGHRA and CDR2 is YSYEKL. This CDR3 reads CASSPSEKLFF. The CDR3 DNA follows: TGCGCCAGCAGTCCATCTGAAAAACTGTTTTTT.

This chain connects TRBV7-3 to TRBJ2-5; 8 nucleotides agree with TRBD2. The CDR3 runs to 15 residues. V lost 5 bases and J lost 4; bases outside the gene matches: 9. Per germline, CDR1 SGHTA and CDR2 FQGTGA. The CDR3 DNA is TGTGCCAGCAGCCCAGGACTAGCCCCTCCAGAGACCCAGTACTTC. It is translated as CASSPGLAPPETQYF. Full variable domain (missing parts from reference TRBV7-3 and TRBJ2-5): GAGVSQTPSNKVTEKGKYVELRCDPISGHTALYWYRQSLGQGPEFLIYFQGTGAADDSGLPNDRFFAVRPEGSVSTLKIQRTERGDSAVYLCASSPGLAPPETQYFGPGTRLLVL.

The chain has TRBV11-2 and TRBJ2-3; TRBD2 agrees at 8 bases. Germline V gene data show CDR1 as SGHAT and CDR2 as FQNNGV. The CDR3 sequence is 14 residues long. The V gene end was trimmed by 7 bases and the J gene end by 7 bases; junction bases not matched to a gene: 10. DNA for the CDR3: TGTGCCAGCAACCCCGGCGGGGGGTTGTATACGCAGTATTTT. It encodes CASNPGGGLYTQYF.

The genes are TRBV4-2 and TRBJ2-4; D unresolved. The CDR3 contains 15 residues. CDR1 is LGHNA, CDR2 YNFKEQ, per germline. V lost 4 bases, J lost 1 base, and 11 bases lay in between. The CDR3 DNA reads as TGTGCCAGCAGCCCCTCGCAGGATGCCAAAAACATTCAGTACTTC. Its protein is CASSPSQDAKNIQYF.

The V call is TRBV30, the J call TRBJ1-1, with D possibly being TRBD1 (6 bases). The CDR3 is 14 amino acids. V was pared by 4 bases and J by 6 bases, with 18 bases between. Per germline, CDR1 GTSNPN and CDR2 SVGIG (reference sequence). The CDR3 coding sequence is TGTGCCTGGACCTCTTGGGGGGGGGCCGCTGAAGCTTTCTTT. Its translation is CAWTSWGGAAEAFF.

This clone was seen a few times. This chain uses TRBV7-9 with TRBJ1-1, with 9 bases fitting TRBD1. Germline assignment: CDR1 SEHNR and CDR2 FQNEAQ (reference sequence). V shed 1 base, J shed 4 bases, and the junction held 4 bases outside the gene matches. This CDR3 has 15 amino acids. The CDR3 DNA is TGTGCCAGCAGCTTAGACAGGGGGCTGAGCACTGAAGCTTTCTTT. Amino acids: CASSLDRGLSTEAFF.

The chain links TRBV19 to TRBJ2-5; 7 nucleotides match TRBD2. The trim removed 7 bases at V and 5 bases at J, leaving 13 bases unmatched. Germline-derived CDR1 and CDR2 are LNHDA and SQIVND (reference sequence). This CDR3 contains 15 residues. Here the CDR3 reads CASTPVGAGYETQYF. Here the CDR3 DNA reads TGTGCCAGTACCCCCGTTGGAGCGGGATATGAGACCCAGTACTTC.

The chain couples TRBV4-3 to TRBJ1-4; tentative D call: TRBD1 (5 bases). Germline lookup yields CDR1 LGHNA and CDR2 YSLEER. There are 18 residues in the CDR3. V was shortened by 1 base and J by 7 bases, with 22 bases between the two germline ends. The CDR3 DNA follows: TGCGCCAGCAGCCAAGCACGTTGGGGGGGGAGGGCCGGTGAAAAACTGTTTTTT. It yields the protein CASSQARWGGRAGEKLFF.

The CDR3 sequence: CASSQHLGWGTDTQYF. CDR3 sequence (DNA): TGTGCCAGCAGCCAACATCTAGGTTGGGGCACAGATACGCAGTATTTT. This chain links TRBV4-2 with TRBJ2-3, with D uncertain. Trimming shortened V by 2 bases and J by 1 base, and 13 bases separated the two germline ends. CDR3 length: 16 amino acids. Per the germline V gene, CDR1 is LGHNA and CDR2 is YNFKEQ.

CDR3 bases: TGTGCCTGGAGTGTACAGGGGGCTGCTGAAAAACTGTTTTTT. As protein: CAWSVQGAAEKLFF. The V gene is TRBV30, the J gene TRBJ1-4, with 9 positions matching TRBD1. The CDR3 totals 14 residues. CDR1 GTSNPN and CDR2 SVGIG come from the germline V gene (reference sequence). The V gene end was trimmed by 0 bases and the J gene end by 7 bases; junction bases not matched to a gene: 3.

The genes are TRBV5-1 and TRBJ2-2; the D gene is possibly TRBD1 (5 bases). Looked up from germline, CDR1 is SGHRS and CDR2 is YFSETQ. The CDR3 is 15 residues long. Between the trimmed V and J ends, which lost 2 bases and 4 bases, there was a span of 12 bases. CDR3 loop: CASSFLAGSTGELFF. CDR3 DNA sequence: TGCGCCAGCAGCTTCTTGGCAGGGTCCACCGGGGAGCTGTTTTTT.

V usage is TRBV4-1 and J usage is TRBJ2-1; 15 positions agree with TRBD2. V lost 4 bases and J lost 5; bases outside the gene matches: 9. CDR3 size: 18 residues. Per the germline V gene, CDR1 is MGHRA and CDR2 is YSYEKL. As DNA, the CDR3 is TGCGCCAGCAGCCCCCAATCCCGGACTAGCGGGAGGGACAATGAGCAGTTCTTC. Amino acids: CASSPQSRTSGRDNEQFF.

The rearrangement joins TRBV7-2 to TRBJ2-3, with no clear D. With 5 bases removed from V and 0 bases from J, the gap between germline ends came to 6 bases. In germline, CDR1 is SGHTA, CDR2 FQGNSA. The CDR3 has 13 amino acids. The chain's CDR3 is CASSLGSTDTQYF. The DNA for the CDR3 is TGTGCCAGCAGCCTTGGCAGCACAGATACGCAGTATTTT.

V and J are TRBV13 and TRBJ2-3; D is possibly TRBD1 (6 bases). The V end was cut by 4 bases, the J end by 4 bases, with 9 bases between. Germline-derived CDR1 and CDR2 are PRHDT and FYEKMQ (reference sequence). The CDR3 length is 13 residues. The CDR3 DNA is TGTGCCAGCAGCTCGTCAGGGGCAGATACGCAGTATTTT. It specifies CASSSSGADTQYF.

The chain employs TRBV7-3 and TRBJ1-5; D is undetermined. V was pared by 5 bases and J by 5 bases, with 10 bases between. The CDR3 is 13 amino acids. Germline V gene lookup returns CDR1 SGHTA and CDR2 FQGTGA. The CDR3 region has the DNA TGTGCCAGCAGCCCAGACACAGATCAGCCCCAGCATTTT. Its translation: CASSPDTDQPQHF.

V and J are TRBV5-1 and TRBJ2-3; 10 positions match TRBD2. V lost 0 bases, J lost 3 bases, and 4 bases stayed unmatched. Germline loops: CDR1 SGHRS, CDR2 YFSETQ. CDR3 length: 16 residues. CDR3 sequence reads: CASSLALAGETDTQYF. Here the CDR3 DNA reads TGCGCCAGCAGCTTGGCGCTAGCGGGAGAGACAGATACGCAGTATTTT.

J is TRBJ1-4 and V is TRBV7-9; D is undetermined. CDR1 SEHNR and CDR2 FQNEAQ come from the germline V gene (reference sequence). CDR3 length: 14 residues. Between the trimmed V and J ends, which lost 3 bases and 7 bases, there was a span of 12 bases. The CDR3 loop is CASSLALRGEKLFF. CDR3 nucleotides: TGTGCCAGCAGCTTGGCTCTTCGGGGTGAAAAACTGTTTTTT.

This clone has a handful of counts. The CDR3 region is CASSVGGTSYGYTF. For the CDR3, the DNA is TGTGCCAGCAGCGTAGGCGGGACTTCCTATGGCTACACCTTC. V and J are TRBV9 and TRBJ1-2, with a possible D match to TRBD1 (5 bases). This CDR3 comprises 14 residues. The V end lost 0 bases, the J end lost 4 bases, and 10 bases lay between the germline ends. Germline loops: CDR1 SGDLS, CDR2 YYNGEE.

This chain connects TRBV10-3 to TRBJ2-3, with TRBD2 identical over 14 bases. Looked up from germline, CDR1 is ENHRY and CDR2 is SYGVKD. The J segment lost 5 bases and the V segment lost 6 bases, leaving 1 base of the junction unmatched. This CDR3 contains 14 residues. The CDR3 protein is CAIRGLAGEDTQYF. The CDR3 DNA reads as TGTGCCATCAGGGGACTAGCGGGAGAAGATACGCAGTATTTT.

This clone was recorded once. In DNA, the CDR3 is TGTGCTAGTGGTTTGGTACCCAGCTATGGCTACACCTTC. This sequence encodes CASGLVPSYGYTF. The V gene is TRBV12-5, the J gene TRBJ1-2; D is undetermined. The CDR3 has 13 residues. With 0 bases removed from V and 4 bases from J, the gap between germline ends came to 6 bases. Germline V gives CDR1 LGHNT, CDR2 FRNRAP.

This rearrangement joins TRBV7-3 to TRBJ2-3; 8 bases map to TRBD2. The CDR3 length is 14 residues. CDR1 is SGHTA, CDR2 FQGTGA, per germline. V lost 5 bases to trimming and J lost 3 bases; unmatched junction nucleotides: 4. The CDR3 here is CASSLGLATDTQYF. In nucleotides, the CDR3 is TGTGCCAGCAGCCTCGGACTAGCAACAGATACGCAGTATTTT.